The rows below give T cell receptor beta chains drawn from one sample of a study of T cell repertoires in cytomegalovirus infection. A single record per CDR3 protein comes from TCRdb applying MiXCR to the reads. The sample has under 200,000 distinct CDR3 sequences; 20% to 25% are singletons. No antigen has been assigned to these receptors. The specimen comprised CD8+ T cells from cultured PBMCs, sampled from culture after CMV antigen stimulation. The receptor set was obtained from a human donor in good health (CMV status not recorded). Some clones in this sample may be carry-over from other donors' samples. CDR3s include the opening cysteine and the closing phenylalanine or tryptophan. Each record gives: clone size, J gene, D gene, V gene, CDR3 DNA, CDR3 protein. D genes are given only for firm matches. Size is omitted from some rows. Given values are once, few, many or a class for expanded clones.

once TRBJ2-1 TRBD2 TRBV29-1 TGCAGCGTTGCGAGCGGGAGTGAGCAGTTCTTC CSVASGSEQFF
- TRBJ1-4 - TRBV9 TGTGCCAGCAGCGTAGTCGAGGGTTTGGGTGAAAAACTGTTTTTT CASSVVEGLGEKLFF
- TRBJ1-2 TRBD1 TRBV7-9 TGTGCCAGCAGCTTTGGGACAGAGGGCCTTAACTATGGCTACACCTTC CASSFGTEGLNYGYTF
few TRBJ2-3 - TRBV4-2 TGTGCCAGCAGCCAACCCAACAGGGGACTTAAAACCAGCACAGATACGCAGTATTTT CASSQPNRGLKTSTDTQYF
few TRBJ1-6 TRBD1 TRBV2 TGTGCCAGCAGTACAGGGGTCAGGAATTCACCCCTCCACTTT CASSTGVRNSPLHF
once TRBJ1-1 TRBD1 TRBV28 TGTGCCAGCAGTACTACAGGGGTTCCTGAAGCTTTCTTT CASSTTGVPEAFF
- TRBJ1-1 - TRBV12-5 TGTGCTAGTGGTTTGGCGGTCCTCCAGGGGACTGAAGCTTTCTTT CASGLAVLQGTEAFF
- TRBJ1-5 - TRBV7-8 TGTGCCAGCAGCTTACCAGGAATCGGCAATCAGCCCCAGCATTTT CASSLPGIGNQPQHF
- TRBJ2-7 - TRBV20-1 TGCAGTGCTAGAGGTGACCCCCCCGAGCAGTACTTC CSARGDPPEQYF
- TRBJ2-2 - TRBV7-6 TGTGCCAGCAGCTTGGACAGAAACACCGGGGAGCTGTTTTTT CASSLDRNTGELFF
- TRBJ2-7 - TRBV6-6 TGTGCCAGCAGTTACGACTACGAGCAGTACTTC CASSYDYEQYF
few TRBJ2-4 TRBD2 TRBV12-3/TRBV12-4 TGTGCCAGCAGACCGGGAGGGGGGGTGAACATTCAGTACTTC CASRPGGGVNIQYF
few TRBJ1-1 TRBD1 TRBV6-5 TGTGCCAGCAGTTCCGGGACAGTGAACACTGAAGCTTTCTTT CASSSGTVNTEAFF
- TRBJ2-5 - TRBV7-9 TGTGCCAGCAGCTTAAAAACAGTCCAAGAGACCCAGTACTTC CASSLKTVQETQYF